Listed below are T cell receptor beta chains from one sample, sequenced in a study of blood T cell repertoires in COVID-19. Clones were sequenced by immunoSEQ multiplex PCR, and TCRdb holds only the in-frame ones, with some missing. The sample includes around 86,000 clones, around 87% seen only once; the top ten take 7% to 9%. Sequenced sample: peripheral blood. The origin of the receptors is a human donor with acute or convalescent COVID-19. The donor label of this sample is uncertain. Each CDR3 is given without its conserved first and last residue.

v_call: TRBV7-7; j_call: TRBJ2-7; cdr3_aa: ASSLTGTEGSYEQY
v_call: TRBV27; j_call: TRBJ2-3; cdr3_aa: ASSRLDTQY
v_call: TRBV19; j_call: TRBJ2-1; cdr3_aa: ASNLAPYNEQF
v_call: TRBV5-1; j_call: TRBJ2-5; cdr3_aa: ASSSGGEETQY
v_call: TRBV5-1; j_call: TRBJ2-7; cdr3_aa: ASSLTSSGTRGLDEQY
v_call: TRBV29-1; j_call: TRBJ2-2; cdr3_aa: SVARGLDTGELF
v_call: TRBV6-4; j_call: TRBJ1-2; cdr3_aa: ASSAQVFNYGYT
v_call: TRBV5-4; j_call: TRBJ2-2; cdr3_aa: ASSTVQGVTGELF
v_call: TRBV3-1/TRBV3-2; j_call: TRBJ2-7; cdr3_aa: ASSPNPGGPEQY
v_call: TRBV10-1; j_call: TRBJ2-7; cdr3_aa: ASSGAVPYEQY
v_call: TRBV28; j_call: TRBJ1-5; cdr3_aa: ASSLGTGGYNQPQH
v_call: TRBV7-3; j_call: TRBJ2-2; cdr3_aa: ASSADRNTGELF
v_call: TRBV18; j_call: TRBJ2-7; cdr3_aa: ASSPRDNSYEQY
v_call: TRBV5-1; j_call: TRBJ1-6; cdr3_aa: ASTRQGNSPLH
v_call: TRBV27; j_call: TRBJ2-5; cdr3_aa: ASSPYRSQETQY
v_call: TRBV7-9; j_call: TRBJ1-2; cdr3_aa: ASSRPGTGQGYT
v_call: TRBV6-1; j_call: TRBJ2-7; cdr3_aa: ASSETGQGYEQY
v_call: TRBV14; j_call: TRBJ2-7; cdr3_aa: ASSQDRQVRPEQY
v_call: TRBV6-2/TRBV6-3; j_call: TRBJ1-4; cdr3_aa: ASSSARNAGEKLF
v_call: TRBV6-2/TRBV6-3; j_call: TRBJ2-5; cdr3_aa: ASSKSTGGGETQY
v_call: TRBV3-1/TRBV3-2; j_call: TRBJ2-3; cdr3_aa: ASSLRTGTSGADTQY
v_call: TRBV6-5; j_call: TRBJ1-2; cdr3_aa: ASTWGQHGGYT
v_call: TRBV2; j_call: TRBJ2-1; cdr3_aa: ASSTGLGGTSGNEQF
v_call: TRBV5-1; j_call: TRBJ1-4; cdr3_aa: ASSLHGPNEKLF
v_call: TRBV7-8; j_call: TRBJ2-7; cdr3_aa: ASSLATGSYEQY
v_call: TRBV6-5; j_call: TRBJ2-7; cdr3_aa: ASGSLAGSSYEQY
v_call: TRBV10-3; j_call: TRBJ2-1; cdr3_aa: AIRVSGGAYNEQF
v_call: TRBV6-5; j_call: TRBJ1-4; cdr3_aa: ASRPAGRGEKLF
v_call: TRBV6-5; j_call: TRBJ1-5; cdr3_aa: ATQGAYQPQH
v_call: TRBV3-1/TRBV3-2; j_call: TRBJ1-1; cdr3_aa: ASMPGPGATEAF
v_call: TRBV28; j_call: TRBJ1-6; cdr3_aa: ASSLPSAGSYNSPLH
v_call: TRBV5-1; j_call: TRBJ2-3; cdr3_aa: ASSPTGGKGEDTQY
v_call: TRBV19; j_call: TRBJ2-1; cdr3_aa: ASSTPRGTYNEQF
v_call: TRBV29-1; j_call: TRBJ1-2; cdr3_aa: SVEDSGNYGYT
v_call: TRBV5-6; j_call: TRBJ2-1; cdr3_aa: ASSLDRFYNEQF
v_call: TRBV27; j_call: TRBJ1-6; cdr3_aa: ASSAKTGVNSPLH
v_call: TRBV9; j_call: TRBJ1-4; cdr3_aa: ASSVDRVGPKLF
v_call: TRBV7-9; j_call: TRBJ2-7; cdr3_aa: ASSMTGLSPEQY
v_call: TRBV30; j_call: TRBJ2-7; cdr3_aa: AWSVTPTGREQY
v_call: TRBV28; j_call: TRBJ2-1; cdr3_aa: ASSVRGHEQF
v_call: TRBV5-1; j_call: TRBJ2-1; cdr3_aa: ASSPGQVSLHEQF
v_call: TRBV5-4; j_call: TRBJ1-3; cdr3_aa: ASSLGDSGNTIY
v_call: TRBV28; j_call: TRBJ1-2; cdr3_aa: ASRRPGGSYGYT
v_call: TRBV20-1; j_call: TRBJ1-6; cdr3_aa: SASLAGRPLH
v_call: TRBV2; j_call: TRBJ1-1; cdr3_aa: ASSARARGVGTEAF
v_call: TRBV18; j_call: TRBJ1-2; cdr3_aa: ASSTSWDRYGYT
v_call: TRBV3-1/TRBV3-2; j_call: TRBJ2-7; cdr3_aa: ASSQGTSGGEQY
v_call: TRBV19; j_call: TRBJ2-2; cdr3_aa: ASRMAHQGVNTGELF
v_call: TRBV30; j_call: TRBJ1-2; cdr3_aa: ARQGAIIGHYGYT
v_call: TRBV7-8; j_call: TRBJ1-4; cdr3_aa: ASSPPGQSTNEKLF
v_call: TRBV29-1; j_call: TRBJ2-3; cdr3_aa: SVEPGGLYFADTQY
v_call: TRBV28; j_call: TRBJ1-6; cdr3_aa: ASTPPGERSPLH
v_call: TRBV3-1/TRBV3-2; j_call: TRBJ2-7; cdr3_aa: ASSHLGLSPGEQY